The 10 T cell receptor beta chains given below trace back to one sample, sequenced in a study of Graves' ophthalmopathy and Graves' hyperthyroidism. The TCR beta CDR3 regions underwent amplification from RNA transcripts. An initial RT-PCR round employing HTBI primers preceded a second-round multiplex PCR. One entry per CDR3 protein results from TCRdb running MiXCR on the multiplex PCR reads. The data contain hundreds of thousands of distinct CDR3 sequences, over 20% of them singletons. Sequenced: peripheral blood. The receptors were gathered from a woman in her late teens or twenties with stable Graves' hyperthyroidism.

The chain combines TRBV20-1 with TRBJ1-1; 8 bases line up with TRBD1. Germline assignment: CDR1 DFQATT and CDR2 SNEGSKA (reference sequence). There are 13 residues in the CDR3. Trimming cost V 3 bases and J 5 bases; bases outside gene matches: 5. CDR3 sequence (DNA): TGCAGTGCTAGTCGGACAGGGCGTACTGAAGCTTTCTTT. Translated, it gives CSASRTGRTEAFF.

This clonotype was seen many times. This chain uses TRBV29-1 with TRBJ2-7, with D uncertain. The CDR3 totals 12 residues. Between the trimmed V and J ends, which lost 3 bases and 1 base, there was a span of 7 bases. The germline V gene has CDR1 SQVTM and CDR2 ANQGSEA. The CDR3 DNA follows: TGCAGCGTTGAGAGTAGGTCCTACGAGCAGTACTTC. It yields the protein CSVESRSYEQYF.

In its sample, this clonotype was seen many times. V is TRBV13 and J is TRBJ2-7; D ambiguous. Germline V gene lookup returns CDR1 PRHDT and CDR2 FYEKMQ (reference sequence). The CDR3 consists of 13 residues. Trimming took off 4 bases at V and 1 base at J, with 8 bases between the two ends. CDR3 amino acids: CASSSLGSYEQYF. The CDR3 nucleotides read TGTGCCAGCAGCTCCTTAGGATCCTACGAGCAGTACTTC.

This clonotype has at least ten counts. The chain employs TRBV19 and TRBJ1-2; no reliable D call. CDR3 length: 12 amino acids. The V gene's germline CDR1 is LNHDA and CDR2 SQIVND (reference sequence). Trimming stripped 9 bases from V and 1 base from J, with 9 bases between. The CDR3 DNA sequence: TGTGCCAGCACTCAGGATAACTATGGCTACACCTTC. It is translated as CASTQDNYGYTF.

This clonotype was seen repeatedly, ten times or more. The chain couples TRBV6-1 to TRBJ2-7; 8 nucleotides agree with TRBD1. This CDR3 region has 14 residues. With V trimmed by 4 bases and J by 7 bases, 9 bases remained unmatched. Germline assignment: CDR1 MNHNS and CDR2 SASEGT. DNA of the CDR3: TGTGCCAGCAGTGCCCGGGACAGGCTGCGGGAGCAGTACTTC. The encoded protein is CASSARDRLREQYF.

Many counts were recorded for this clonotype. J is TRBJ2-7 and V is TRBV2; TRBD2 agrees at 10 bases. The trim removed 5 bases at V and 7 bases at J, leaving 8 bases unmatched. The germline gives CDR1 SNHLY, CDR2 FYNNEI. This CDR3 region has 14 residues. The CDR3 coding sequence is TGTGCCAGCAGTCAGCAGCGGGGGGGCAATGAGCAGTACTTC. This translates into CASSQQRGGNEQYF. The full variable domain, completed using reference TRBV2 and TRBJ2-7, is EPEVTQTPSHQVTQMGQEVILRCVPISNHLYFYWYRQILGQKVEFLVSFYNNEISEKSEIFDDQFSVERPDGSNFTLKIRSTKLEDSAMYFCASSQQRGGNEQYFGPGTRLTVT.

This chain uses TRBV5-1 with TRBJ1-1, with D hard to call. Between the trimmed V and J ends, which lost 7 bases and 12 bases, there was a span of 16 bases. Germline CDR1 reads SGHRS; CDR2 reads YFSETQ. The CDR3 extends over 11 amino acids. The CDR3 nucleotides read TGCGCCAGCGGGCCCGAACTTAGTTCTTTCTTT. It translates to CASGPELSSFF.

This clonotype was observed at least ten times. The chain uses TRBV6-1 and TRBJ2-3; 10 bases are a match to TRBD2. Looked up from germline, CDR1 is MNHNS and CDR2 is SASEGT. The CDR3 consists of 15 residues. V shed 6 bases, J shed 3 bases, and the junction held 6 bases outside the gene matches. CDR3 DNA: TGTGCCAGCAGGGCCGCTAGCGGGAGAACAGATACGCAGTATTTT. Residues: CASRAASGRTDTQYF.

This clonotype appeared many times. The chain joins TRBV7-2 to TRBJ1-2; D call uncertain. From germline, CDR1 is SGHTA and CDR2 FQGNSA. Trimming removed 0 bases at V and 8 bases at J, with 16 bases between. The CDR3 contains 15 residues. The CDR3 DNA reads as TGTGCCAGCAGCTTAGCGCTGGCAGGCCCCTTAGGCTACACCTTC. Amino acids: CASSLALAGPLGYTF.

In this sample, this clonotype turned up many times. The rearrangement links TRBV6-2 or TRBV6-3 to TRBJ2-6; D might be TRBD1 or TRBD2, each matching 6 bases. The CDR3 consists of 18 residues. The germline V gene encodes CDR1 MNHEY and CDR2 SVGEGT. Trimming pared 6 bases from V and 4 bases from J, leaving 22 bases between. CDR3 amino acids: CASSPKRGGRSGANVLTF. DNA for the CDR3: TGTGCCAGCAGCCCCAAACGAGGGGGGCGGAGCGGGGCCAACGTCCTGACTTTC.